The 11 T cell receptor beta chains below were found in one sample sequenced in a study of Graves' ophthalmopathy and Graves' hyperthyroidism. The TCR beta CDR3 regions underwent amplification from RNA transcripts. First-round RT-PCR employed HTBI primers, with a second-round multiplex PCR after it. TCRdb used MiXCR to reprocess the multiplex PCR reads, holding one entry per CDR3 protein. The data show 200,000 to 250,000 distinct CDR3 sequences, with roughly 21% seen just once and 35% to 55% held by the top ten. The material sequenced was peripheral blood. The receptors derive from a woman aged 45-65 years with Graves' ophthalmopathy.

The chain has TRBV20-1 and TRBJ2-2; D perhaps matches TRBD2 (7 bases). Germline CDR1 DFQATT, CDR2 SNEGSKA (reference sequence). V dropped 1 base and J dropped 4 bases, with 13 bases sitting between them. CDR3 length: 15 amino acids. CDR3 DNA: TGCAGTGCTAGAGTTGCGGGGGCAAGCACCGGGGAGCTGTTTTTT. As protein: CSARVAGASTGELFF.

At least ten counts were recorded for this clonotype. The chain is built from TRBV2 and TRBJ2-5; tentatively, D is TRBD1 (5 bases). The V end lost 4 bases, the J end lost 9 bases, and 18 bases lay between the germline ends. Germline assignment: CDR1 SNHLY and CDR2 FYNNEI. The CDR3 contains 14 residues. This chain's CDR3 is CASSVYGAGAAQYF. Written as DNA, the CDR3 is TGTGCCAGCAGTGTCTACGGAGCTGGGGCGGCCCAGTACTTC. Full variable domain (remainder filled in from reference TRBV2 and TRBJ2-5): EPEVTQTPSHQVTQMGQEVILRCVPISNHLYFYWYRQILGQKVEFLVSFYNNEISEKSEIFDDQFSVERPDGSNFTLKIRSTKLEDSAMYFCASSVYGAGAAQYFGPGTRLLVL.

This clonotype was recorded a few times. The CDR3 reads CASSPAGVAYGYTF. The CDR3 DNA sequence: TGTGCCAGCAGCCCCGCCGGGGTAGCCTATGGCTACACCTTC. The rearrangement links TRBV7-2 to TRBJ1-2; D uncertain. Trimming removed 5 bases at V and 4 bases at J, with 14 bases between. Germline assignment: CDR1 SGHTA and CDR2 FQGNSA. CDR3 length equals 14 residues.

This clonotype came up many times. The CDR3 loop is CASSLQVTEDYEQYF. CDR3 coding DNA: TGCGCCAGCAGCTTGCAAGTGACAGAAGATTACGAGCAGTACTTC. The chain combines TRBV5-1 with TRBJ2-7, with D possibly being TRBD1 (5 bases). Germline CDR1 is SGHRS and CDR2 is YFSETQ. Between the trimmed V and J ends, which lost 1 base and 4 bases, there was a span of 15 bases. This CDR3 contains 15 residues.

This clonotype was seen ten or more times. This chain connects TRBV19 to TRBJ1-1, with a possible D match to TRBD1 (6 bases). The CDR3 is 12 residues long. Germline assignment: CDR1 LNHDA and CDR2 SQIVND (reference sequence). V lost 4 bases to trimming and J lost 7 bases, with 10 bases between them. In DNA form, the CDR3 reads TGTGCCAGTAGTAAGACACAGGGTGAAGCTTTCTTT. This gives the protein CASSKTQGEAFF.

This clonotype was seen many times. The chain recombines TRBV6-5 with TRBJ2-7; tentatively, D is TRBD2 (6 bases). The CDR3 has 14 amino acids. Trimming left V 0 bases short and J 6 bases short, with 12 bases between. Looked up from germline, CDR1 is MNHEY and CDR2 is SVGAGI. The CDR3 protein is CASSYSMTSREQYF. DNA of the CDR3: TGTGCCAGCAGTTACTCCATGACTAGTCGCGAGCAGTACTTC.

This clonotype was seen ten or more times. V usage is TRBV2 and J usage is TRBJ1-1; D unresolved. V gave up 11 bases and J gave up 1 base, with 26 bases separating them. Per the germline V gene, CDR1 is SNHLY and CDR2 is FYNNEI. This CDR3 contains 17 residues. The CDR3: CAGLGSPNTTPNTEAFF. DNA of the CDR3: TGTGCCGGTCTGGGGTCGCCAAACACGACGCCGAACACTGAAGCTTTCTTT.

Here the CDR3 reads CASSGGLAITYEQYF. CDR3 coding DNA: TGTGCCAGCAGCGGGGGACTAGCCATCACCTACGAGCAGTACTTC. This chain connects TRBV11-2 to TRBJ2-7; 9 bases fit TRBD2. The germline V gene has CDR1 SGHAT and CDR2 FQNNGV. The CDR3 runs to 15 residues. Trimming removed 5 bases from V and 2 bases from J; junction bases left unmatched: 7.

This clonotype has a count of ten or more. The chain combines TRBV30 with TRBJ2-5, with D uncertain. The CDR3 has 15 amino acids. V was trimmed by 1 base and J by 4 bases, leaving 16 bases between them. The germline gives CDR1 GTSNPN, CDR2 SVGIG (reference sequence). Written as DNA, the CDR3 is TGTGCCTGGAGTGCGGGTCTGGGGAAGGGAGAGACCCAGTACTTC. It encodes CAWSAGLGKGETQYF.

This clonotype has more than one count but fewer than ten. The J gene is TRBJ2-5, the V gene TRBV6-1; D might be TRBD2 (5 bases). The length of the CDR3 is 13 residues. Per the germline V gene, CDR1 is MNHNS and CDR2 is SASEGT. V shed 5 bases and J shed 3 bases, with 10 bases lying between them. CDR3 DNA: TGTGCCAGCAGTCAAGGGCGGGAAGAGACCCAGTACTTC. Translated: CASSQGREETQYF.

This clonotype was seen at least ten times. The V call is TRBV20-1, the J call TRBJ2-4; D is tentatively TRBD1 or TRBD2 (6 bases each). CDR1 DFQATT and CDR2 SNEGSKA come from the germline V gene (reference sequence). The V gene lost 6 bases and the J gene lost 9 bases, with 21 bases spanning the gap. The CDR3 covers 14 residues. CDR3: CSAHPSRGRGIQYF. DNA for the CDR3: TGCAGTGCCCATCCCTCTCGGGGGCGAGGCATTCAGTACTTC.